This is a list of T cell receptor beta chains from one sample in a study of blood T cell repertoires in COVID-19. Assay: immunoSEQ multiplex PCR; the TCRdb copy retains only in-frame clones and omits some. This sample has roughly 400,000 clones, with more than 75% found just once. Sequenced material: PBMCs or T cells enriched from blood (not recorded which). The receptor source for this set is a woman in her forties or fifties who had recovered from COVID-19. Both conserved end residues are part of each CDR3. The order of the fields is J gene, V gene, D gene, clone size, CDR3 DNA, CDR3 protein. The D gene is left open where the match is weak. Size is omitted from some rows. Given values are once, few, many or a class for expanded clones.

>TRBJ2-7|TRBV3-1/TRBV3-2|TRBD2|.
TGTGCCAGCAGCCAAGGGTTGACTAGCGGGGGCCTGGGGGAGCAGTACTTC
CASSQGLTSGGLGEQYF
>TRBJ1-2|TRBV7-9|.|.
TGTGCCAGCTTCGAACAGGTTTATGGCTACACCTTC
CASFEQVYGYTF
>TRBJ1-2|TRBV30|TRBD1|.
TGTGCCTGGAGTAGGGGACAGGGCAATAACTATGGCTACACCTTC
CAWSRGQGNNYGYTF
>TRBJ1-2|TRBV5-1|.|.
TGCGCCAGCAGCTTGGGTCCCGGTAATGGCTACACCTTC
CASSLGPGNGYTF
>TRBJ1-2|TRBV5-6|.|once
TGTGCCAGCAGCCCCCCGTTATGGAGGGCGGGAGGCTACACCTTC
CASSPPLWRAGGYTF
>TRBJ2-2|TRBV2|.|.
TGTGCCAGCAGTGAAGCGGTTTGGGTTACCACCGGGACCGGGGAGCTGTTTTTT
CASSEAVWVTTGTGELFF
>TRBJ1-5|TRBV5-1|.|.
TGCGCCAGCAGCGCACTTGGACAGTTCAATCAGCCCCAGCATTTT
CASSALGQFNQPQHF
>TRBJ1-2|TRBV7-2|.|.
TGTGCCAGCAGCTATCTGAGCTTCGGGGGGGACTATGGCTACACCTTC
CASSYLSFGGDYGYTF
>TRBJ2-7|TRBV5-4|.|.
TGTGCCAGCAGCTGGGACTCCCAACTGGGGGAGCAGTACTTC
CASSWDSQLGEQYF
>TRBJ2-3|TRBV7-9|TRBD2|.
TGTGCCAGCAGGTTCGGGGGGGGCACAGATACGCAGTATTTT
CASRFGGGTDTQYF
>TRBJ1-1|TRBV5-1|.|.
TGCGCCAGCAGCGCGGGCTATGGGGAGGGGGACACTGAAGCTTTCTTT
CASSAGYGEGDTEAFF
>TRBJ1-2|TRBV6-5|TRBD1|once
TGTGCCAGCGGCACGGACAGGGGCTTTGGCTACACCTTC
CASGTDRGFGYTF
>TRBJ1-3|TRBV28|.|.
TGTGCCAGCAGTTTTAGGGGAAGAGGAAACACCATATATTTT
CASSFRGRGNTIYF
>TRBJ1-2|TRBV2|.|.
TGTGCCAGCAGTCGGGACAATAACTATGGCTACACCTTC
CASSRDNNYGYTF
>TRBJ1-6|TRBV27|TRBD1|.
TGTGCCAGGGACTCCACAGGGGGCGAAAATTCACCCCTCCACTTT
CARDSTGGENSPLHF
>TRBJ1-3|TRBV7-9|TRBD1|.
TGTGCCAGCAGCTCGTCGGACAGGGACGCCTTTCTCTCTGGAAACACCATATATTTT
CASSSSDRDAFLSGNTIYF
>TRBJ2-1|TRBV4-3|TRBD1|.
TGCGCCAGCAGCCATACGACAGGGGTCGTCAGTGAGCAGTTCTTC
CASSHTTGVVSEQFF
>TRBJ2-3|TRBV7-8|.|once
TGTGCCAGCAGCTTAGGCAGGGTCACAGATACGCAGTATTTT
CASSLGRVTDTQYF
>TRBJ1-2|TRBV18|.|.
TGTGCCAGCTCACAAAGTCAACAGGGAGGGAACTATGGCTACACCTTC
CASSQSQQGGNYGYTF
>TRBJ1-5|TRBV28|.|many
TGTGCCAGCAGTGCGGATAGCAATCAGCCCCAGCATTTT
CASSADSNQPQHF
>TRBJ2-7|TRBV7-9|.|few
TGTGCCAGCAGCTCCGGGACAAGAGCCTACGAGCAGTACTTC
CASSSGTRAYEQYF
>TRBJ1-6|TRBV27|TRBD1|.
TGTGCCAGCAGTTTAGGAGGTATGACAGGGGGTTCACCCCTCCACTTT
CASSLGGMTGGSPLHF
>TRBJ2-5|TRBV5-8|TRBD2|.
TGTGCCAGCAGCTTGATAAAGGGACTAGACGCGGTGAGGGAGACCCAGTACTTC
CASSLIKGLDAVRETQYF
>TRBJ1-3|TRBV19|.|.
TGTGCCAGTAGTCCTGAGAACTCTGGAAACACCATATATTTT
CASSPENSGNTIYF
>TRBJ1-1|TRBV7-3|.|.
TGTGCCAGCAGCTTCGGTCAGAACCAGGGGGAAGCTTTCTTT
CASSFGQNQGEAFF
>TRBJ2-3|TRBV6-2/TRBV6-3|.|.
TGTGCCAGCAGTTATTCGGATACGCAGTATTTT
CASSYSDTQYF
>TRBJ1-1|TRBV5-6|TRBD1|.
TGTGCCAGCAGCTTGGCCACAGGGGTGGCTTTCTTT
CASSLATGVAFF
>TRBJ1-1|TRBV27|TRBD1|.
TGTGCCAGCAGTTTGGGACAGGGGGCGCCGAACACTGAAGCTTTCTTT
CASSLGQGAPNTEAFF
>TRBJ1-4|TRBV6-5|.|.
TGTGCCAGCAGTTACGCGATGACGGGGGGGAATGAAAAACTGTTTTTT
CASSYAMTGGNEKLFF
>TRBJ2-7|TRBV6-1|TRBD2|.
TGTGCCAGCAGTGATGGCGGGGGGCCATCCTACGAGCAGTACTTC
CASSDGGGPSYEQYF
>TRBJ1-2|TRBV7-2|.|.
TGTGCCAGCAGCTTAGATGCGACACCAAATAGTATGGGCTACACCTTC
CASSLDATPNSMGYTF
>TRBJ1-2|TRBV28|TRBD1|.
TGTGCCAGCAGTCAACTTACCTCGACAGGGAAGCGAGATCGTGGCTACACCTTC
CASSQLTSTGKRDRGYTF
>TRBJ1-4|TRBV12-3/TRBV12-4|.|.
TGTGCCAGCAGTTTGGGCGCTCGGGAAAAACTGTTTTTT
CASSLGAREKLFF
>TRBJ2-1|TRBV7-9|.|.
.
CASSLFAAGSPFF
>TRBJ2-3|TRBV4-1|.|.
TGCGCCAGCAGCCAAGCATACGGTAGCACAGATACGCAGTATTTT
CASSQAYGSTDTQYF
>TRBJ1-3|TRBV19|TRBD1|.
TGTGCCAGCCACCCCGACAGGGCTGGAAACACCATATATTTT
CASHPDRAGNTIYF